This T cell receptor (beta chain) originates from a study of shared clonotypes between healthy human individuals. General study findings and limits: Sampling was confined to blood; repertoires within tissues likely differ. Donors were few, which limited the genetic and exposure-history diversity represented.

The genomic DNA of each subset was split evenly across several immunoSEQ plates. TCRdb's table, derived via immunoSEQ multiplex PCR, lists solely in-frame clones and lacks some. The sample yields a few hundred thousand clones, over 70% seen once. This clone was detected ten times or more. Its matching antigen is unknown. Donors were healthy HIV-negative adults without recent acute infections or vaccinations. The receptor was isolated from a young man in good health. The sequenced sample was memory CD4+ T cells sorted from blood. Subset of the sample: CD45RA-negative fraction.

The CDR3 nucleotides read TGTGCCAGCAGCTCTGAGAGGGGGCGGGATCAGCCCCAGCATTTT. Translating gives CASSSERGRDQPQHF. The V and J genes are TRBV7-4 and TRBJ1-5; 7 nucleotides agree with TRBD1. Germline V CDR1 and CDR2: SGHVT, SQSDAQ. The CDR3 spans 15 residues. V lost 4 bases and J lost 5; bases outside the gene matches: 8.